These T cell receptor beta chains were read from a single sample in a study of T cells in Graves' hyperthyroidism and ophthalmopathy. Using its own MiXCR run on the multiplex PCR reads, TCRdb lists one record per CDR3 protein. The sample lists about 300,000 distinct CDR3 sequences; roughly 18% were seen once. Material: blood. These receptors came from a man between 45 and 60 years old with Graves' ophthalmopathy. CDR3s include the opening cysteine and the closing phenylalanine or tryptophan. The D gene is left open where the match is weak. Some rows mark clone size as missing; the rest say once, few, many or name a class of expanded clone.

TRBJ2-3	many	TRBV5-4	TRBD2	TGTGCCAGCACCGTAGCGGGAGACGCCCGGGATACGCAGTATTTT	CASTVAGDARDTQYF
TRBJ2-5	few	TRBV5-4	-	TGTGCCAGCAGCTTGAGATTAGGTGCAGGCCTCCAAGAGACCCAGTACTTC	CASSLRLGAGLQETQYF
TRBJ2-5	-	TRBV7-8	TRBD2	TGTGCCAGCAGCCCCCGACTAGCGGGAGGGGAAGAGACCCAGTACTTC	CASSPRLAGGEETQYF
TRBJ2-7	many	TRBV7-8	TRBD2	TGTGCCAGCAGCAACCCCGGACTAGCAGCCTACGAGCAGTACTTC	CASSNPGLAAYEQYF
TRBJ2-3	few	TRBV7-7	TRBD2	TGTGCTAGCAGCTCGGACGCGGGGGGGGATACGCAGTATTTT	CASSSDAGGDTQYF
TRBJ2-1	few	TRBV7-3	TRBD2	TGTGCCAGCAGCCCCCAGTTAGGACTAGCGGATAACAATGAGCAGTTCTTC	CASSPQLGLADNNEQFF
TRBJ2-5	many	TRBV9	TRBD2	TGTGCCAGCAGCCCACAACTAGCGTACCAAGAGACCCAGTACTTC	CASSPQLAYQETQYF
TRBJ2-7	few	TRBV6-2/TRBV6-3	-	TGTGCCAGTCGAACCAGCTCCTACGAGCAGTACTTC	CASRTSSYEQYF
TRBJ2-3	many	TRBV20-1	TRBD2	TGCAGTGCTCATGGACTAGCGGTTGGGGTGGATACGCAGTATTTT	CSAHGLAVGVDTQYF
TRBJ1-1	few	TRBV5-5	TRBD1	TGTGCCAGCAGCCCAGGGGGCGCGGTCACTGAAGCTTTCTTT	CASSPGGAVTEAFF
TRBJ2-1	-	TRBV12-3/TRBV12-4	TRBD2	TGTGCCAGCACCGCCCCACGGGGACTATACAATGAGCAGTTCTTC	CASTAPRGLYNEQFF
TRBJ2-5	few	TRBV5-1	TRBD1	TGCGCCAGCAGCGATAGACAGGGGAAAGAGACCCAGTACTTC	CASSDRQGKETQYF
TRBJ2-1	many	TRBV6-1	TRBD2	TGTGCCAGCAGTGGCGGGAGTCCCTACAATGAGCAGTTCTTC	CASSGGSPYNEQFF
TRBJ1-6	-	TRBV2	-	TGTGCCAGCAGTGAAGGGCGGAATTCACCCCTCCACTTT	CASSEGRNSPLHF
TRBJ2-7	many	TRBV28	TRBD1	TGTGCCAGCGGACCGACAGGGGCAGGATACGAGCAGTACTTC	CASGPTGAGYEQYF
TRBJ2-7	many	TRBV20-1	TRBD1	TGCAGTGCAGAAGCCGGGACAGGGCTCTCCTACGAGCAGTACTTC	CSAEAGTGLSYEQYF
TRBJ1-1	many	TRBV4-1	TRBD1	TGCGCCAGCAGCCAACCTGACAGGGATGAAGCTTTCTTT	CASSQPDRDEAFF
TRBJ2-1	-	TRBV18	-	TGTGCCAGCTCACCCAGGCGCGGCTACGAGCAGTTCTTC	CASSPRRGYEQFF
TRBJ2-1	few	TRBV15	TRBD2	TGTGCCACCAGCGTAACTAGCGGGATCTGGCAGTTCTTC	CATSVTSGIWQFF
TRBJ2-7	-	TRBV20-1	TRBD2	TGCAGTGCTAGAGATCCCGCTAGCGGGAGCTACGAGCAGTACTTC	CSARDPASGSYEQYF
TRBJ2-1	many	TRBV30	-	TGTGCCTGGAGTGTTTTTGGGCCCCGAAAGTTCTTC	CAWSVFGPRKFF
TRBJ1-4	few	TRBV7-2	-	TGTGCCAGCAGATTGACGGGTGGTGAAAAACTGTTTTTT	CASRLTGGEKLFF
TRBJ2-5	-	TRBV28	-	TGTGCCAGCAGTTCGATCCGGGCCCTCTTGATCCCGGAGACCCAGTACTTC	CASSSIRALLIPETQYF
TRBJ1-1	-	TRBV14	TRBD1	TGTGCCAGCAGCCTAATTGGGGACAGGAACACTGAAGCTTTCTTT	CASSLIGDRNTEAFF
TRBJ2-1	-	TRBV6-1	-	TGTGCCGGGGATACTATAGACAATGAGCAGTTCTTC	CAGDTIDNEQFF
TRBJ2-7	many	TRBV5-1	-	TGCGCCAGCAGCCAAGATAACTACGAGCAGTACTTC	CASSQDNYEQYF
TRBJ2-5	many	TRBV20-1	-	TGCAGTGCTAGAGAATCCCAGTACTTC	CSARESQYF
TRBJ1-2	-	TRBV6-1	TRBD1	TGTGCCACCATATCTCGTCGAGGGGGCACCTATGGCCACACCTTC	CATISRRGGTYGHTF
TRBJ2-5	-	TRBV3-1	-	TGTGCCAGCAGCCTATGGACCACTCAAGAGACCCAGTACTTC	CASSLWTTQETQYF
TRBJ2-3	many	TRBV5-1	-	TGCGCCAGCAGCTTACAGGGAGATGGCACAGATACGCAGTATTTT	CASSLQGDGTDTQYF